A selection of T cell receptor beta chains follows, all from one sample in a study of beta chain features in type 1 diabetes. The data were produced by immunoSEQ multiplex PCR, yet TCRdb's version contains in-frame clones alone and is incomplete. The sample comprises 250,000 or so clones, under 70% of which are singletons, and around 0.05% rests with the top ten. Sequencing was done on a sample of naive CD4+ T cells from blood. All receptors come from a man aged 25 to 40 in good health. The CDR3 runs from the conserved cysteine through the conserved F or W. D genes are given only for firm matches. Size is omitted from some rows. Given values are once, few, many or a class for expanded clones.

size	V	D	length	J	DNA	CDR3
-	TRBV27	-	16	TRBJ2-1	TGTGCCAGCAGTCCCCGAGGGGGTCCCTCCTACAATGAGCAGTTCTTC	CASSPRGGPSYNEQFF
-	TRBV6-5	-	13	TRBJ2-1	TGTGCCAGCAGACAGAGCTCCTACAATGAGCAGTTCTTC	CASRQSSYNEQFF
-	TRBV6-5	-	16	TRBJ2-3	TGTGCCAGCAGTTACTCACCAGGGGTGGGAACAGATACGCAGTATTTT	CASSYSPGVGTDTQYF
few	TRBV6-6	-	16	TRBJ1-6	TGTGCCAGCAGAAACCTTCGGGGGTCCTATAATTCACCCCTCCACTTT	CASRNLRGSYNSPLHF
-	TRBV4-3	-	15	TRBJ2-2	TGCGCCAGCAGCCCCCGGCCGGTCAGCACCGGGGAGCTGTTTTTT	CASSPRPVSTGELFF
-	TRBV29-1	-	13	TRBJ1-1	TGCAGCGTTTCTCCTCTCTCGAACACTGAAGCTTTCTTT	CSVSPLSNTEAFF
-	TRBV5-6	-	14	TRBJ1-6	TGTGCCAGCAGCCGGACAGAAAGCTCTTCACCCCTCCACTTT	CASSRTESSSPLHF
-	TRBV7-2	-	12	TRBJ2-7	TGTGCCAGCAGCCCGTGGAGTAGCGAGCAGTACTTC	CASSPWSSEQYF
-	TRBV27	TRBD2	17	TRBJ2-3	TGTGCCAGCAGTTGGGGACTAGCGGGAGGAGTAGCAGATACGCAGTATTTT	CASSWGLAGGVADTQYF
once	TRBV9	-	16	TRBJ2-3	TGTGCCAGCAGCGTGCGATCAGTACTCAGCCCAGATACGCAGTATTTT	CASSVRSVLSPDTQYF
few	TRBV30	-	15	TRBJ2-3	TGTGCCTGGAGTGCTTGGAGGGGACTCACAGATACGCAGTATTTT	CAWSAWRGLTDTQYF
-	TRBV7-2	TRBD1	13	TRBJ2-1	TGTGCCAGCAGCCCCGGACAGGGGTTTGAGCAGTTCTTC	CASSPGQGFEQFF
-	TRBV29-1	-	15	TRBJ2-2	TGCAGCGTACCCAATCCGGGGACGAACACCGGGGAGCTGTTTTTT	CSVPNPGTNTGELFF
-	TRBV18	-	13	TRBJ1-5	TGTGCCAGCTCACCGGTAGGGAACCAGCCCCAGCATTTT	CASSPVGNQPQHF
once	TRBV15	-	14	TRBJ2-7	TGTGCCACCAGCAGGGGACTCGATGTCTACGAGCAGTACTTC	CATSRGLDVYEQYF
once	TRBV5-6	-	16	TRBJ2-3	TGTGCCAGCAGCTTCTCGGGAGTGCTTAACCCAGATACGCAGTATTTT	CASSFSGVLNPDTQYF
-	TRBV30	TRBD2	15	TRBJ2-3	TGTGCCTGGAGTTCGGGACTAGCGGGAGCAGATACGCAGTATTTT	CAWSSGLAGADTQYF
-	TRBV4-2	-	14	TRBJ2-1	TGTGCCAGCACTAACGGGGGTGCGGGCTATGAGCAGTTCTTC	CASTNGGAGYEQFF
-	TRBV11-2	TRBD1	16	TRBJ2-7	TGTGCCAGCAGCCCCCGGGACAGGGCGGGTCGGCTGGAGCAGTACTTC	CASSPRDRAGRLEQYF
-	TRBV11-2	-	14	TRBJ1-6	TGTGCCAGCAGCGATCAGGGTGGTAATTCACCCCTCCACTTT	CASSDQGGNSPLHF
few	TRBV28	-	17	TRBJ1-5	TGTGCCAGCAGTTTTGCCGGGGCAGGGAGCACAGGGCAGCCCCAGCATTTT	CASSFAGAGSTGQPQHF
few	TRBV29-1	-	11	TRBJ2-5	TGCAGCGTCGGGACGGAAGAGACCCAGTACTTC	CSVGTEETQYF
-	TRBV5-1	TRBD2	16	TRBJ2-4	TGCGCCAGCAGACCAGGACTAGCGAAACTCAAAAACATTCAGTACTTC	CASRPGLAKLKNIQYF
few	TRBV29-1	-	11	TRBJ2-7	TGCAGCGCCCGGGTCTCCTACGAGCAGTACTTC	CSARVSYEQYF
-	TRBV29-1	TRBD2	13	TRBJ2-3	TGCAGCGTGGGATGGGGACTAGCGGATACGCAGTATTTT	CSVGWGLADTQYF
-	TRBV7-2	-	14	TRBJ2-3	TGTGCCAGCAGCTTAGTATCTGACGCAGATACGCAGTATTTT	CASSLVSDADTQYF
-	TRBV4-1	TRBD2	16	TRBJ2-1	TGCGCCAGCAGCCAGGGAGGGGTCCTCTCCTACAATGAGCAGTTCTTC	CASSQGGVLSYNEQFF
-	TRBV18	TRBD2	15	TRBJ2-5	TGTGCCAGCTCACCACAAGCGGGGGCCGAAGAGACCCAGTACTTC	CASSPQAGAEETQYF
few	TRBV30	-	11	TRBJ2-3	TGTGCCTGGAGCCCTCAGGATACGCAGTATTTT	CAWSPQDTQYF
-	TRBV13	TRBD2	18	TRBJ2-3	TGTGCCAGCAACCCAAACAGGTGGCGGGAGGGCCGTACAGATACGCAGTATTTT	CASNPNRWREGRTDTQYF
-	TRBV15	TRBD1	13	TRBJ2-7	TGTGCCACCAGCAGAGACAGGGGGCGCGAGCAGTACTTC	CATSRDRGREQYF
-	TRBV5-1	TRBD1	14	TRBJ2-5	TGCGCCAGCAGCTTTGAAACAGGGGCAGAGACCCAGTACTTC	CASSFETGAETQYF
-	TRBV7-2	TRBD2	14	TRBJ2-3	TGTGCCAGCAGCCCTACTAGCGGCACAGATACGCAGTATTTT	CASSPTSGTDTQYF
few	TRBV13	TRBD2	16	TRBJ2-5	TGTGCCAGCAGCTTTGGGACTAGCGGGTATCAAGAGACCCAGTACTTC	CASSFGTSGYQETQYF
once	TRBV9	-	14	TRBJ1-1	TGTGCCAGCAACGTAGGCCCAGGGGACACTGAAGCTTTCTTT	CASNVGPGDTEAFF
-	TRBV30	-	11	TRBJ2-1	TGTGCCTGGAGTCTGGGGGGCGAGCAGTTCTTC	CAWSLGGEQFF
-	TRBV10-3	TRBD1	13	TRBJ1-2	TGTGCCACCGCCCCGGGACAGGGCTATGGCTACACCTTC	CATAPGQGYGYTF
few	TRBV19	-	15	TRBJ2-3	TGTGCCAGTAGTATAGATCTCCCGGGAGCAGATACGCAGTATTTT	CASSIDLPGADTQYF
-	TRBV2	-	15	TRBJ2-7	TGTGCCAGCATTCCCGAGGGCCTAGCTCTCGGCGAGCAGTACTTC	CASIPEGLALGEQYF
-	TRBV5-1	TRBD2	15	TRBJ2-3	TGCGCCAGCAGCTTTAGCGGGGATCGCACAGATACGCAGTATTTT	CASSFSGDRTDTQYF
-	TRBV4-3	-	15	TRBJ1-1	TGCGCCAGCAGCCAACTACATGGAATGAACACTGAAGCTTTCTTT	CASSQLHGMNTEAFF
-	TRBV13	-	13	TRBJ1-2	TGTGCCAGCAGCCTCAGGGGCGGCTATGGCTACACCTTC	CASSLRGGYGYTF
-	TRBV7-9	TRBD2	14	TRBJ2-7	TGTGCCAGCAGCTTACTGGGACTAGCGTACGAGCAGTACTTC	CASSLLGLAYEQYF
-	TRBV7-9	-	13	TRBJ2-5	TGTGCCAGCAGAGTCTGGAGGGAAGAGACCCAGTACTTC	CASRVWREETQYF
-	TRBV7-9	-	14	TRBJ2-4	TGTGCCAGCAGCCCAAGACAGTCCCCCAACATTCAGTACTTC	CASSPRQSPNIQYF
-	TRBV30	TRBD2	16	TRBJ2-3	TGTGCCTGGAGTCCCCCGGGACTACCAAGCACAGATACGCAGTATTTT	CAWSPPGLPSTDTQYF
-	TRBV27	-	13	TRBJ2-1	TGTGCCAGCAGCTCTAGACTAGGCAATGAGCAGTTCTTC	CASSSRLGNEQFF
-	TRBV7-2	-	12	TRBJ1-2	TGTGCCAGCGCGGTGATCAAGAATGGCTACACCTTC	CASAVIKNGYTF